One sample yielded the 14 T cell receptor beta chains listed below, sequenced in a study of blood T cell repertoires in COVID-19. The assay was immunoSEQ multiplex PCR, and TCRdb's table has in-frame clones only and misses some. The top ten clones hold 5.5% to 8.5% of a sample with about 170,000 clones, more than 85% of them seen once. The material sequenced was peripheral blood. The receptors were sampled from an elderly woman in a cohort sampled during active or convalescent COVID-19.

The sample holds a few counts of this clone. In DNA form, the CDR3 reads TGTGCCAGTAGTTCCCGGGACAGGGTCTGGGAGCAGTACTTC. Protein product: CASSSRDRVWEQYF. The rearrangement links TRBV19 to TRBJ2-7; 9 positions agree with TRBD1. The junction had 9 bases not matched to a gene; V was cut back by 5 bases and J by 7 bases. The CDR3 covers 14 residues. Germline-derived CDR1 and CDR2 are LNHDA and SQIVND (reference sequence).

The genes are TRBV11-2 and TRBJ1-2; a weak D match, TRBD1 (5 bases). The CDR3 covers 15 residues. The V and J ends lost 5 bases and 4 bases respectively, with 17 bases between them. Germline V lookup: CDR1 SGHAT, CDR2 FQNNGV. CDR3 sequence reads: CASSPGGEFGYGYTF. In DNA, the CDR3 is TGTGCCAGCAGCCCCGGGGGAGAGTTTGGCTATGGCTACACCTTC.

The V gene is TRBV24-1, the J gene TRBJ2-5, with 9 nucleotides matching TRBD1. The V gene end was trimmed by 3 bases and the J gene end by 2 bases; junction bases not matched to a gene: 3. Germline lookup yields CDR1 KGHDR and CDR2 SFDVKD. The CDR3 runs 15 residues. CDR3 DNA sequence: TGTGCCACCAGTGATCTGGGACAGGGTCAAGAGACCCAGTACTTC. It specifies CATSDLGQGQETQYF.

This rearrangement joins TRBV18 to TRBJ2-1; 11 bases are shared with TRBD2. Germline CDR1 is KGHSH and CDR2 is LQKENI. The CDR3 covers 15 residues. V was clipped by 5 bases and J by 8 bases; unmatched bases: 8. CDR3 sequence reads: CASSLLAGEVYEQFF. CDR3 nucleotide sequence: TGTGCCAGCTCATTACTAGCGGGAGAGGTTTATGAGCAGTTCTTC.

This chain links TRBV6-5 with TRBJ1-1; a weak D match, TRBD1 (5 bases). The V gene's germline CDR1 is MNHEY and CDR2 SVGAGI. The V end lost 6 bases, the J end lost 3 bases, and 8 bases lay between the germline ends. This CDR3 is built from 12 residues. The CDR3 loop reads CASSREDTEAFF. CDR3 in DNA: TGTGCCAGCAGCAGGGAGGACACTGAAGCTTTCTTT.

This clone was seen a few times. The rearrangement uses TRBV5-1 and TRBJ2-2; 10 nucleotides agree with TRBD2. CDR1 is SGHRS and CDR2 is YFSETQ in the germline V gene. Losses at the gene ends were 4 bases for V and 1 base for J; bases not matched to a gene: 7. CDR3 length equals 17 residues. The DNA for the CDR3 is TGCGCCAGCAGCCCCCGACTAGCGGGCGGGAACACCGGGGAGCTGTTTTTT. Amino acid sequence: CASSPRLAGGNTGELFF. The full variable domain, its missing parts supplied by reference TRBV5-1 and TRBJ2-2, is KAGVTQTPRYLIKTRGQQVTLSCSPISGHRSVSWYQQTPGQGLQFLFEYFSETQRNKGNFPGRFSGRQFSNSRSEMNVSTLELGDSALYLCASSPRLAGGNTGELFFGEGSRLTVL.

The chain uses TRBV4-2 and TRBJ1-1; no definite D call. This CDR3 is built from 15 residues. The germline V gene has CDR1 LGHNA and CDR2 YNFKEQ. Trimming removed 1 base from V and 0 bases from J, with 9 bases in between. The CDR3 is CASSQVGDLNTEAFF. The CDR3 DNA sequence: TGTGCCAGCAGCCAAGTCGGGGATTTGAACACTGAAGCTTTCTTT.

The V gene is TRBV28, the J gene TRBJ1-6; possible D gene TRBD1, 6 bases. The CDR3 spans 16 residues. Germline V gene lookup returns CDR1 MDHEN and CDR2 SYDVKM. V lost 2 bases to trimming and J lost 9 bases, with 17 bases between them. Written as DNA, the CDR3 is TGTGCCAGCAGTTTAAGGTTACAGGGTAAAGTTTCACCCCTCCACTTT. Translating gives CASSLRLQGKVSPLHF.

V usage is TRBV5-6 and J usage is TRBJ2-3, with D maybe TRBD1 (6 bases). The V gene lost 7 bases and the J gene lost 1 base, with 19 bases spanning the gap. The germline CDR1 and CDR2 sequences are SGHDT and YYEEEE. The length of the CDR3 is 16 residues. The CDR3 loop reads CASSLGGGGGTDTQYF. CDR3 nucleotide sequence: TGTGCCAGCTCCCTTGGGGGCGGTGGGGGCACAGATACGCAGTATTTT.

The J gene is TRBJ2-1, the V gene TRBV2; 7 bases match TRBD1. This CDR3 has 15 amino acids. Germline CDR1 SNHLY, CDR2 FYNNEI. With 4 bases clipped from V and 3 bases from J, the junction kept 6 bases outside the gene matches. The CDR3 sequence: CASSGPGQFYNEQFF. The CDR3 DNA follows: TGTGCCAGCAGTGGACCGGGACAGTTCTACAATGAGCAGTTCTTC.

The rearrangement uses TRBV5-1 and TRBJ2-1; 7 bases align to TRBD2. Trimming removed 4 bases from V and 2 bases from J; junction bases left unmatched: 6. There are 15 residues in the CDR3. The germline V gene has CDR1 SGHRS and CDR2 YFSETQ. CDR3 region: CASSGGGPPYNEQFF. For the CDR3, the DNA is TGCGCCAGCAGCGGCGGGGGTCCCCCCTACAATGAGCAGTTCTTC.

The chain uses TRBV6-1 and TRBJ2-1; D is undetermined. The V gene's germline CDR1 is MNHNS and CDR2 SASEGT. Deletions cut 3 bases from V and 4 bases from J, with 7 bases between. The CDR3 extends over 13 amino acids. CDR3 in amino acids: CASSDPLYNEQFF. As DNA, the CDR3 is TGTGCCAGCAGTGATCCCCTGTACAATGAGCAGTTCTTC.

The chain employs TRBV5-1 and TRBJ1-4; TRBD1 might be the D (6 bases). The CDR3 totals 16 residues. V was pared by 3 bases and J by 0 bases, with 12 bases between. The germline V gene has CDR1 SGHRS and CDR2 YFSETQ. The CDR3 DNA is TGCGCCAGCAGCTGGTTCCGACAGGCAACTAATGAAAAACTGTTTTTT. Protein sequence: CASSWFRQATNEKLFF.

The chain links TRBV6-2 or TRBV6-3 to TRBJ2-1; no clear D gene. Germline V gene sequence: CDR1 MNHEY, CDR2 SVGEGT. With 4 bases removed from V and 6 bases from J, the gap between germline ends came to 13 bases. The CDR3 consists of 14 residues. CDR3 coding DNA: TGTGCCAGCAGTTTCCGACTGGATTTCAATGAGCAGTTCTTC. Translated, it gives CASSFRLDFNEQFF.